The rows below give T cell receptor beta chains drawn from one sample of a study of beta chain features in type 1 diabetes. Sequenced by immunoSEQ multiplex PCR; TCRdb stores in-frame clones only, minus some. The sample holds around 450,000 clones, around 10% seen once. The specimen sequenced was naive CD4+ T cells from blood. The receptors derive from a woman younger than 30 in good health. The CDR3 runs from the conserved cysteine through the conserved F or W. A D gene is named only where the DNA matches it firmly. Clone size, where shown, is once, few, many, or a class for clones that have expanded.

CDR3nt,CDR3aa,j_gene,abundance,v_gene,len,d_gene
TGTGCCACCAGTCCCGGGCCAGATACGCAGTATTTT,CATSPGPDTQYF,TRBJ2-3,NA,TRBV15,12,NA
TGTGCCAGCTCACCTTCCAATGAGCAGTTCTTC,CASSPSNEQFF,TRBJ2-1,NA,TRBV18,11,NA
TGTGCCAGCATGAGGACAGTCGTTACTTCACCCTACGAGCAGTACTTC,CASMRTVVTSPYEQYF,TRBJ2-7,NA,TRBV27,16,NA
TGTGCCAGCAGCCCAGTTGGCGGCGGTGCAGATACGCAGTATTTT,CASSPVGGGADTQYF,TRBJ2-3,few,TRBV11-1,15,NA
TGTGCCAGCAGTTTAGGACAGGCTTACAATCAGCCCCAGCATTTT,CASSLGQAYNQPQHF,TRBJ1-5,NA,TRBV6-1,15,TRBD1
TGTGCCAGCAGCCTAACCCTTGGGGTATTTTCACCCCTCCACTTT,CASSLTLGVFSPLHF,TRBJ1-6,few,TRBV28,15,NA
TGCAGCGCCGTACTATCAGACAGGGGGAACTATGGCTACACCTTC,CSAVLSDRGNYGYTF,TRBJ1-2,once,TRBV29-1,15,TRBD1
TGTGCCATCAGGACAGGGCGCGACTATGGCTACACCTTC,CAIRTGRDYGYTF,TRBJ1-2,few,TRBV2,13,TRBD1
TGTGCTAGCAGCTTATTGGGATTACGTGAGCAGTTCTTC,CASSLLGLREQFF,TRBJ2-1,few,TRBV7-7,13,NA
TGTGCCAGCAGGCGACAGGGCACAGATACGCAGTATTTT,CASRRQGTDTQYF,TRBJ2-3,few,TRBV6-5,13,NA
TGCGCCAGCAGCTTCTCCGAAGAGACCCAGTACTTC,CASSFSEETQYF,TRBJ2-5,few,TRBV5-1,12,NA
TGTGCCAGCAGCTTAGGTAGAGGATACGAGCAGTACTTC,CASSLGRGYEQYF,TRBJ2-7,NA,TRBV7-2,13,NA
TGTGCCAGCAGCGTACTCGGAGGTGTAGTGGCCGCAGATACGCAGTATTTT,CASSVLGGVVAADTQYF,TRBJ2-3,NA,TRBV9,17,NA
TGTGCCAGCAGCTTAGGGGCAGCCGGGGAGCTGTTTTTT,CASSLGAAGELFF,TRBJ2-2,few,TRBV7-2,13,NA
TGCGCCAGCAGCCACGGACGGGGGCGCACAACTAATGAAAAACTGTTTTTT,CASSHGRGRTTNEKLFF,TRBJ1-4,NA,TRBV4-1,17,NA
TGTGCCAGCAGCGGACTAGCGGGGGAGGAGACCCAGTACTTC,CASSGLAGEETQYF,TRBJ2-5,NA,TRBV6-5,14,TRBD2
TGTGCCAGCAGCCCATCCCTACTCACCGGGGAGCTGTTTTTT,CASSPSLLTGELFF,TRBJ2-2,few,TRBV7-2,14,NA
TGTGCCAGCAGTCCCCGAACGGGGAGCAGCTCACCCCTCCACTTT,CASSPRTGSSSPLHF,TRBJ1-6,NA,TRBV28,15,NA
TGTGCCAGCTCCCTAAGCGGGAGCAATGAGCAGTTCTTC,CASSLSGSNEQFF,TRBJ2-1,NA,TRBV18,13,TRBD2
TGCGCCAGCAGCCCAGGCAGAGGGACGGCAACTAATGAAAAACTGTTTTTT,CASSPGRGTATNEKLFF,TRBJ1-4,NA,TRBV4-3,17,NA
TGTGCCAGCAGCGTCGACCCCGGGACAGGGGCGTCGGAGACCCAGTACTTC,CASSVDPGTGASETQYF,TRBJ2-5,few,TRBV5-6,17,TRBD1
TGTGCCAGCAGCTTGGGCACAGATACGCAGTATTTT,CASSLGTDTQYF,TRBJ2-3,many,TRBV7-2,12,NA
TGTGCCAGCAGCTTAGGACTAGCGGGAGGTGGCATTCAGTACTTC,CASSLGLAGGGIQYF,TRBJ2-4,few,TRBV11-2,15,TRBD2
TGCGCCAGCAGCTTGGTGCCCCGCCCTAGCACAGATACGCAGTATTTT,CASSLVPRPSTDTQYF,TRBJ2-3,few,TRBV5-1,16,NA
TGCAGCGTTGGTCACGGTTCGGGATCACCCCTCCACTTT,CSVGHGSGSPLHF,TRBJ1-6,NA,TRBV29-1,13,NA
TGTGCCAGTAGTTCCGTGGGCCAAGAGACCCAGTACTTC,CASSSVGQETQYF,TRBJ2-5,few,TRBV19,13,NA
TGCAGCGTTGAAGATAGTACCGGGTGGGGGACTGAAGCTTTCTTT,CSVEDSTGWGTEAFF,TRBJ1-1,NA,TRBV29-1,15,NA
TGTGCCAGCAGCTTACAGAGCGGGCGGACTGAAAAACTGTTTTTT,CASSLQSGRTEKLFF,TRBJ1-4,NA,TRBV9,15,NA
TGTGCCAGTAGTACAGGGATCGGGCACGAGCAGTACTTC,CASSTGIGHEQYF,TRBJ2-7,few,TRBV19,13,NA
TGCAGCGTTGCACCCACCGGGGCCCCGAAGCAGTACTTC,CSVAPTGAPKQYF,TRBJ2-7,NA,TRBV29-1,13,NA
TGCAGTGCCTCCTTAGGATCGCAGTATTTT,CSASLGSQYF,TRBJ2-3,few,TRBV20-1,10,NA
TGTGCCAGCAGCAACCCGCTAGCGCGAGAGACCCAGTACTTC,CASSNPLARETQYF,TRBJ2-5,NA,TRBV2,14,NA
TGTGCCAGTGGAGTAGCGGGAGTCGCAGAGACCCAGTACTTC,CASGVAGVAETQYF,TRBJ2-5,NA,TRBV2,14,TRBD2
TGTGCCAGCAGCGTAGCCAGCGATCAGCCCCAGCATTTT,CASSVASDQPQHF,TRBJ1-5,NA,TRBV9,13,NA
TGTGCCATCAGTGAGTTGGCGACTAGCGGGATCGATGAGCAGTTCTTC,CAISELATSGIDEQFF,TRBJ2-1,NA,TRBV10-3,16,TRBD2